The clone carrying this T cell receptor (beta chain) was observed a handful of times. Its antigen is unknown. The germline V gene has CDR1 SGHVS and CDR2 FQNEAQ. Trimming left V 1 base short and J 7 bases short, with 7 bases between. CDR3 length: 13 residues. This entry is derived from a study of T cells after yellow fever vaccination. Study details: The fractions with low cell numbers were processed using SMART-Seq v4 Ultra Low Input. Points from the study as a whole: One caveat is that FACS-sorted repertoires could contain abundant clonotypes contaminating from the bulk population. Clonotype sharing between CD4 and CD8 compartments was small. By day 5 rather than day 15, the secondary response had peaked, though it was weaker.

TCRdb re-called the 5' RACE reads through MiXCR, storing one row per CDR3 protein. Among some 390,000 distinct CDR3 sequences listed, 6.2% were seen once. This sequence joins TRBV7-8 and TRBJ2-2; D gene ambiguous. The source material was PBMCs, sampled 5 days after the yellow fever booster vaccination. This clonotype was obtained from a man in his thirties or forties who received the YFV17D yellow fever vaccine. The CDR3 nucleotides are TGTGCCAGCAGCTTAGGCTGGGTCGGGGAGCTGTTTTTT. This sequence encodes CASSLGWVGELFF.